The T cell receptor beta chain described here comes from a study of T cells in narcolepsy. CDR3 length: 15 residues. V was trimmed by 0 bases and J by 6 bases, leaving 14 bases between them. Germline values: CDR1 LNHNV, CDR2 YYDKDF (reference sequence). Repertoires were generated with immunoSEQ multiplex PCR, while TCRdb's copy carries only in-frame clones and drops some. The sample carries about 32,000 clones, 83% recorded once. This receptor was obtained from a human donor in good health. This rearrangement joins TRBV15 to TRBJ1-2; the D gene is possibly TRBD1 (6 bases). The sequenced material came from memory (CD45RA-) CD4+ T cells from blood. Here the CDR3 DNA reads TGTGCCACCAGCAGAGAAGGCGGGGGCGCCCATGGCTACACCTTC. This gives the protein CATSREGGGAHGYTF. The full variable domain, with the rest looked up from reference TRBV15 and TRBJ1-2, is DAMVIQNPRYQVTQFGKPVTLSCSQTLNHNVMYWYQQKSSQAPKLLFHYYDKDFNNEADTPDNFQSRRPNTSFCFLDIRSPGLGDTAMYLCATSREGGGAHGYTFGSGTRLTVV.